This T cell receptor (beta chain) derives from a study of T cell repertoires in cytomegalovirus infection. Overall study context: Signatures in public TCR beta sequences pointed to both CMV infection and matching HLA type.

Study-level results: Dominating the ex vivo response were HLA-C-restricted CMV-specific TCR beta clonotypes. CMV carriers having the relevant HLA were flagged by cumulative public TCR beta family frequency.

The germline gives CDR1 MNHEY, CDR2 SVGEGT. Trimming left V 2 bases short and J 5 bases short, with 24 bases between. The CDR3 totals 18 residues. In TCRdb, the reads were re-called with MiXCR into one record per CDR3 protein. The sample shows roughly 180,000 distinct CDR3 sequences, 15% to 20% of them seen only once. This clonotype was counted a few times. Its antigen is unknown. This chain links TRBV6-2 or TRBV6-3 with TRBJ1-1, with a tentative D call TRBD1 (5 bases). The TCR was taken from a human donor in good health (CMV status not recorded). Some clones in this sample may be carry-over from other donors' samples. Sequencing was done on a sample of CD8+ T cells from PBMCs. The CDR3 sequence: CASSYGLRAARPSTEAFF. CDR3 coding DNA: TGTGCCAGCAGTTACGGACTCAGGGCTGCACGCCCCTCGACTGAAGCTTTCTTT.